The entry below gives a single TCR beta chain sequence along with its context. This clonotype was detected many times. This receptor's antigen is unknown. The input lacks base qualities; no much larger clone sits a single base away. This sample was included in a study of T-cell reconstitution after alpha-beta-depleted transplantation in children (dated by TCRdb to between 2015 and 2016). With respect to the entire study: Using TCR repertoire profiling, the study followed T-cell immune reconstitution in a quantitative way in children after TCRalphabeta/CD19-depleted allogeneic hematopoietic cell transplantation.

The research as a whole found: The apparently early recovery of alphabetaT-cell counts about two months after transplant reportedly depended on only several hundred rapidly expanded clones that came from non-depleted graft cells. Hyperexpanded clone frequencies declined over subsequent months; after one year, T-cell counts and TCRbeta diversity were mostly attributed to newly produced T cells. In some patients, the high TCRbeta diversity seen at day 60 was put down to recipient T cells and intrathymic progenitors that had survived conditioning.

Looking up the germline V gene yields CDR1 LGHNA and CDR2 YNFKEQ. The CDR3 spans 16 residues, from the cysteine through the phenylalanine. Here the CDR3 DNA is all that survives: 48 bases in frame from base 1. V and J are truncated by 4 bases and 0 bases respectively, leaving an intervening sequence of 13 bases. Library preparation was by PCR. The sequencing machine was an Illumina HiSeq 2500. To normalize quantification of the TCRbeta repertoire, the TCR libraries were built with molecular barcoding that relied on unique molecular identifiers. TCRdb reanalyzed the raw reads on its own, using fastp at Q25 for trimming and MiXCR for clone calling, and kept in-frame beta chains. Every distinct CDR3 protein forms one entry, paired with its most common genes and DNA. The table for this sample lists roughly 150,000 distinct CDR3 sequences; 11% of them were counted only once. The biggest ten clones account for about 12% of the sample.

Per the publication, the treatment or condition label means: allogeneic hematopoietic cell transplantation with graft depleted of TCRalphabeta T cells and CD19 B cells. The children who served as transplant recipients had been given grafts of TCRalphabeta/CD19-depleted allogeneic hematopoietic cells. This clonotype was sampled from a boy aged 2-9 years with acute myeloid leukemia, due to receive a stem cell transplant. The rearranged segments are TRBV4-2 and TRBJ2-1; there is no confident call for the D gene. The sequencing used PBMCs, collected before TCRalphabeta/CD19-depleted stem cell transplant. CDR3 sequence: CASSPPLWNSYNEQFF. DNA sequence: TGTGCCAGCAGCCCCCCCCTGTGGAACTCCTACAATGAGCAGTTCTTC.